This T cell receptor beta chain emerged from a study of T cells expressing NK-cell markers. Study-wide results and limits: For a few donors, these clonotypes were likewise the leading ones in the CD3+CD56-NKG2C+ fraction. The study did not resolve the HCMV specificity of expanded NKG2C+ T cell clones.

Comments on this clonotype: The antigen remains unidentified.

cDNA encoding TCR beta was synthesized via 5'RACE template switching incorporating UMIs. TCRdb re-called the 5' RACE reads; every CDR3 protein appears as one record, without DNA. The sample totals roughly 180,000 distinct CDR3 sequences; its top ten clones hold around 20%. This receptor was obtained from a man aged 18 to 69 in good health. Sequences were obtained from blood T cells: a sorted CD56 or NKG2C T cell subset, CD4+ or CD8+ T cells, or bulk PBMC T cells (not recorded which).

CDR3 sequence: CASSQGGGAIVEQFF. The chain is built from TRBV4-2 and TRBJ2-1; with no DNA, the TCRdb D assignment of TRBD2 cannot be verified. Germline V gene lookup returns CDR1 LGHNA and CDR2 YNFKEQ. CDR3 length: 15 amino acids.